These T cell receptor beta chains were read from a single sample in a study of glioma-infiltrating T cells. TCRdb re-called the multiplex PCR reads through MiXCR, storing one row per CDR3 protein. Here the sample spans around 130,000 distinct CDR3 sequences, roughly a quarter being singletons. The sequenced material came from glioma tissue, nonneoplastic brain tissue, or PBMCs (not recorded which). All receptors come from a human donor with low-grade glioma or glioblastoma, undergoing nonglioma brain surgery, or in good health (not recorded which). Both conserved end residues are part of each CDR3.

>TRBJ1-1|TRBV7-2
CASSTGGNTEAFF
>.|TRBV10-1
CASNRSPYGGRVVRKMIQYF
>TRBJ1-1|TRBV6-1
CASSQDRNTEAFF
>TRBJ2-4|TRBV3-1
CASSVLAGGAKNIQYF
>TRBJ2-3|TRBV18
CASSPGGRLAGKEGTDTQYF
>TRBJ2-3|TRBV6-6
CASSYGEEQSTDTQYF
>TRBJ2-3|TRBV20-1
CSARNDTSTDTQYF
>TRBJ2-2|TRBV7-3
CASSLSYTGELFF
>TRBJ1-6|TRBV2
CASSWDSMASTLHF
>TRBJ2-2|TRBV19
CASSIGTELFF
>TRBJ1-1|TRBV2
CASRRLLSPRAEAFF
>TRBJ1-5|TRBV2
CASNEEGNQPQHF
>TRBJ1-3|TRBV29-1
CSVGEGRRSTIYF
>TRBJ1-2|TRBV28
CASSQEGEANYGYTF
>TRBJ1-5|TRBV20-1
CSASSNRHSNQPQHF
>TRBJ1-2|TRBV25-1
CASSEVAGGYTF
>TRBJ2-2|TRBV4-1
CASRTDYAGELFF
>TRBJ1-3|TRBV2
CASSEGIRSGNTIYF
>TRBJ2-1|TRBV2
CASTDGTSAYNEQFF
>TRBJ2-3|TRBV24-1
CATSDPGAASSTDTQYF
>TRBJ2-1|TRBV10-1
CASSPTRGVYNEQFF
>TRBJ1-6|TRBV24-1
CATSDSRLPGPLHF
>TRBJ1-5|TRBV2
CASSPRGGYQPQHF
>TRBJ2-1|TRBV3-1
CASSQTPGVDSSYNEQFF
>TRBJ2-1|TRBV20-1
CSARDLGALRYNEQFF
>TRBJ2-7|TRBV6-1
CASRRTGTYEQYF
>TRBJ2-3|TRBV6-1
CASSLRGSTDTQYF
>TRBJ1-2|TRBV7-8
CASSSSANYGYTF
>TRBJ1-2|TRBV3-1
CASSPGTDNYGYTF
>TRBJ2-3|TRBV18
CASSPRGSPPDTQYF
>TRBJ2-3|TRBV7-2
CASSLGLAGPTDTQYF
>TRBJ2-3|TRBV3-1
CASAWGDTQYF
>TRBJ1-4|TRBV19
CASKDRASNEKLFF
>TRBJ2-3|TRBV27
CASSSAGLAGAPDTQYF
>TRBJ2-3|TRBV4-1
CASSHSSGAGTDTQYF
>TRBJ1-6|TRBV19
CASTLTGFNSPLHF
>TRBJ2-3|TRBV3-1
CASSQITTQYF
>TRBJ2-3|TRBV7-9
CASSLGQADTQYF
>TRBJ2-5|TRBV19
CASSIAGAGTQYF